This T cell receptor (beta chain) was recorded in a study of shared clonotypes between healthy human individuals. Using immunoSEQ multiplex PCR, the repertoire was profiled, and TCRdb retains in-frame clones only, with some absent. The sample shows some 2,000,000 clones, roughly 96% of them seen only once. This CDR3 spans 13 amino acids. The V and J ends lost 2 bases and 4 bases respectively, with 8 bases between them. CDR1 MNHEY and CDR2 SVGAGI come from the germline V gene. The chain has TRBV6-5 and TRBJ1-2; unclear D gene. This sequence was found in a man aged 18 to 29 in good health. The sample consisted of naive CD4+ T cells sorted from blood. Subset denoted: CD45RA+ positively selected. The CDR3: CASSYGSGYGYTF. The CDR3 nucleotides are TGTGCCAGCAGTTACGGATCGGGCTATGGCTACACCTTC.